These 17 T cell receptor beta chains originate from one sample sequenced in a study of cytomegalovirus exposure and HLA in healthy donors (dated by TCRdb to 2016 to 2017). Libraries came from the immunoSEQ multiplex PCR assay. TCRdb re-hosts the immuneACCESS table, in-frame sequences only. Its copies lack some clones; in the studies checked, an unresolved V gene accounts for under half of them, and the cause for the rest is not known. This sample comprises roughly 220,000 clones, over 80% of them detected only once. Jointly, the top ten make up approximately 0.99% of the sample. The sample taken for sequencing was PBMCs. The source of these receptors is a woman between 18 and 29 years old in good health and CMV-seronegative.

The V gene is TRBV5-6, the J gene TRBJ2-7; D is possibly TRBD1 (5 bases). Germline assignment: CDR1 SGHDT and CDR2 YYEEEE. This CDR3 has 11 residues. Trimming cost V 0 bases and J 7 bases, with 5 bases left between them. The CDR3 region has the DNA TGTGCCAGCAGCTTGGGACAGGAGCAGTACTTC. Its translation: CASSLGQEQYF. Looking up the rest from reference TRBV5-6 and TRBJ2-7 gives the full variable domain: DAGVTQSPTHLIKTRGQQVTLRCSPKSGHDTVSWYQQALGQGPQFIFQYYEEEERQRGNFPDRFSGHQFPNYSSELNVNALLLGDSALYLCASSLGQEQYFGPGTRLTVT.

The J gene is TRBJ2-7, the V gene TRBV5-5, with a tentative D call TRBD1 (5 bases). Trimming left V 2 bases short and J 5 bases short, with 8 bases between. CDR1 is SGHKS, CDR2 YYEKEE, per germline (reference sequence). The CDR3 runs to 12 residues. CDR3 region: CASSFNRNEQYF. DNA of the CDR3: TGTGCCAGCAGCTTCAACAGGAACGAGCAGTACTTC.

This clone was detected only once. The chain couples TRBV28 to TRBJ2-3, with D unclear. The CDR3 runs 13 residues. Germline values: CDR1 MDHEN, CDR2 SYDVKM. Trimming cost V 5 bases and J 10 bases, with 16 bases left between them. For the CDR3, the DNA is TGTGCCAGCAGTCCCTCTACCCCCCTCGCGCAGTATTTT. This sequence encodes CASSPSTPLAQYF.

A remark on this clone: One end of the junction does not line up with germline, which may come from a read error. Other nucleotide sequences in the sample specify the same CDR3. The chain links TRBV28 to TRBJ2-7, with D perhaps TRBD1 (6 bases). This CDR3 has 13 residues. CDR1 is MDHEN, CDR2 SYDVKM, per germline. The CDR3 spells CASIEQGHYEQYF. In nucleotides, the CDR3 is TGTGCCAGCATTGAGCAGGGGCACTACGAGCAATACTTC.

The CDR3 DNA is TGCGCCAGCACCGTGGGCCAGAGCTCTGGAAACACCATATATTTT. Its translation is CASTVGQSSGNTIYF. The rearrangement links TRBV5-1 to TRBJ1-3; D is undetermined. The V end was cut by 6 bases, the J end by 0 bases, with 13 bases between. The CDR3 spans 15 residues. CDR1 SGHRS and CDR2 YFSETQ come from the germline V gene.

V is TRBV18 and J is TRBJ1-2, with TRBD1 matching over 8 bases. V lost 3 bases and J lost 8; bases outside the gene matches: 8. CDR3 length: 14 amino acids. Germline V gives CDR1 KGHSH, CDR2 LQKENI. CDR3: CASSPTDREAGYTF. CDR3 nucleotide sequence: TGTGCCAGCTCACCGACGGACAGGGAAGCCGGCTACACCTTC.

CDR3 sequence reads: CASTPGGQMNTEAFF. For the CDR3, the DNA is TGTGCCAGTACCCCCGGGGGGCAGATGAACACTGAAGCTTTCTTT. V and J are TRBV19 and TRBJ1-1, with D maybe TRBD1 (6 bases). Germline V gene data show CDR1 as LNHDA and CDR2 as SQIVND (reference sequence). This CDR3 comprises 15 residues. The V gene lost 7 bases and the J gene lost 0 bases, with 15 bases spanning the gap.

The chain's CDR3 is CASSSIDRDGDTEAFF. CDR3 nucleotide sequence: TGCGCCAGCAGCTCCATCGACAGGGACGGGGACACTGAAGCTTTCTTT. The V gene is TRBV5-1, the J gene TRBJ1-1, with 7 bases identical to TRBD1. The junction had 11 bases not matched to a gene; V was cut back by 3 bases and J by 3 bases. This CDR3 comprises 16 residues. Germline V gene lookup returns CDR1 SGHRS and CDR2 YFSETQ. The whole variable domain, filled in from reference TRBV5-1 and TRBJ1-1, reads KAGVTQTPRYLIKTRGQQVTLSCSPISGHRSVSWYQQTPGQGLQFLFEYFSETQRNKGNFPGRFSGRQFSNSRSEMNVSTLELGDSALYLCASSSIDRDGDTEAFFGQGTRLTVV.

The chain recombines TRBV11-2 with TRBJ1-2; 7 positions agree with TRBD1. The CDR3 is 13 amino acids. Trimming took 2 bases from V and 6 from J; bases not matched to a gene: 3. Germline CDR1 SGHAT, CDR2 FQNNGV. CDR3 sequence reads: CASSLWGTDGYTF. The DNA of the CDR3 is TGTGCCAGCAGCTTATGGGGGACAGATGGCTACACCTTC.

The rearrangement links TRBV19 to TRBJ1-5; 8 positions agree with TRBD1. Germline CDR1 LNHDA, CDR2 SQIVND (reference sequence). V shed 3 bases, J shed 5 bases, and the junction held 0 bases outside the gene matches. CDR3 length: 13 residues. DNA of the CDR3: TGTGCCAGTAGTATGACAGGGGATCAGCCCCAGCATTTT. Translated: CASSMTGDQPQHF.

The chain carries TRBV6-6 and TRBJ2-1, with 8 bases that match TRBD1. After removal of 6 bases from V and 10 bases from J, the junction contained 14 bases not matched to a gene. The CDR3 length is 15 residues. Germline V lookup: CDR1 MNHNY, CDR2 SVGAGI (reference sequence). This CDR3 is CASRPTTGGRWEQFF. CDR3 bases: TGTGCCAGCAGGCCCACAACAGGGGGGCGCTGGGAGCAGTTCTTC.

The chain joins TRBV5-1 to TRBJ2-1; 13 positions agree with TRBD2. The V gene end was trimmed by 4 bases and the J gene end by 7 bases; junction bases not matched to a gene: 20. CDR1 is SGHRS and CDR2 is YFSETQ in the germline V gene. CDR3 size: 20 residues. The CDR3 bases are TGCGCCAGCAGCCTACGGCCAACCGGAGGGGGACTAGCGGGAAATAATGAGCAGTTCTTC. Translated, it gives CASSLRPTGGGLAGNNEQFF.

This clone was observed a few times. The chain has TRBV6-6 and TRBJ2-1, with 7 bases fitting TRBD2. Germline V gene lookup returns CDR1 MNHNY and CDR2 SVGAGI (reference sequence). With V trimmed by 6 bases and J by 4 bases, 6 bases remained unmatched. The CDR3 sequence is 14 residues long. CDR3 nucleotides: TGTGCCAGCAGGGAAGGCGGGAGTTACAATGAGCAGTTCTTC. It codes for CASREGGSYNEQFF.

This clone has just one count. The chain employs TRBV9 and TRBJ1-1; no definite D call. The CDR3 is 13 residues long. Germline assignment: CDR1 SGDLS and CDR2 YYNGEE. Trimming left V 0 bases short and J 5 bases short, with 8 bases between. CDR3 loop: CASSVGPRTEAFF. The CDR3 DNA is TGTGCCAGCAGCGTAGGTCCACGGACTGAAGCTTTCTTT.

V usage is TRBV10-3 and J usage is TRBJ2-3, with D possibly being TRBD1 (6 bases). The CDR3 is 16 amino acids. The V gene lost 0 bases and the J gene lost 2 bases, with 12 bases spanning the gap. Germline values: CDR1 ENHRY, CDR2 SYGVKD. In nucleotides, the CDR3 is TGTGCCATCAGTGAGTCTGGGGGCGGTCACACAGATACGCAGTATTTT. This sequence encodes CAISESGGGHTDTQYF.

The rearrangement uses TRBV10-3 and TRBJ2-2, with D perhaps TRBD1 (6 bases). Germline V gives CDR1 ENHRY, CDR2 SYGVKD. Trimming removed 7 bases at V and 1 base at J, with 10 bases between. The CDR3 extends over 14 amino acids. CDR3 sequence (DNA): TGTGCCATCACCCGGGACAAGAACACCGGGGAGCTGTTTTTT. Translation: CAITRDKNTGELFF.

The rearrangement links TRBV21-1 to TRBJ1-5; the table's D call of TRBD1 was not tested on the DNA. TRBV21-1 is an annotated pseudogene. CDR3 length: 17 residues. This CDR3 reads CASSNGRDRGSNQPQHF. CDR3 DNA: TGTGCCAGCAGCAACGGGAGGGACAGGGGTAGCAATCAGCCCCAGCATTTT.